One and the same sample provided the 8 T cell receptor beta chains below, sequenced in a study of T cells in Graves' hyperthyroidism and ophthalmopathy. From RNA transcripts, TCR beta CDR3 regions were amplified. The TCR CDR3 was amplified in a first-round RT-PCR using the HTBI primer set. TCRdb fed the multiplex PCR reads into MiXCR, producing one record per CDR3 protein. The table includes more than 550,000 distinct CDR3 sequences, around 16% detected once. Sequencing input: blood. These receptors all stem from a man aged 50 to 60 with Graves' hyperthyroidism.

This clonotype was recorded at least ten times. V gene TRBV20-1 combines with J gene TRBJ2-1, with TRBD2 identical over 7 bases. The CDR3 length is 14 residues. J lost 3 bases, V lost 1 base, and 3 bases had no gene match. The germline CDR1 and CDR2 sequences are DFQATT and SNEGSKA (reference sequence). The CDR3 DNA is TGCAGTGCTAGAGGGGGGAGGGTCTACAATGAGCAGTTCTTC. Its protein is CSARGGRVYNEQFF.

This clonotype was detected many times. The CDR3 loop reads CASSTGTGRGTEAFF. CDR3 nucleotide sequence: TGTGCCAGCAGCACCGGGACAGGGCGGGGCACTGAAGCTTTCTTT. The V gene is TRBV7-9, the J gene TRBJ1-1; 9 nucleotides align to TRBD1. Trimming at V came to 5 bases and at J to 4 bases, leaving 8 bases not matched to a gene. The germline V gene encodes CDR1 SEHNR and CDR2 FQNEAQ (reference sequence). The CDR3 sequence is 15 residues long.

This clonotype was recorded a few times. The chain links TRBV18 to TRBJ1-1; D is possibly TRBD1 (6 bases). Germline CDR1 KGHSH, CDR2 LQKENI. The CDR3 covers 16 residues. The V end was cut by 1 base, the J end by 4 bases, with 16 bases between. The CDR3 coding sequence is TGTGCCAGCTCACCACAACAGGGAGCCAAGAGCACTGAAGCTTTCTTT. Its protein product is CASSPQQGAKSTEAFF. The full variable domain, in which reference TRBV18 and TRBJ1-1 provide the parts outside the CDR3, is NAGVMQNPRHLVRRRGQEARLRCSPMKGHSHVYWYRQLPEEGLKFMVYLQKENIIDESGMPKERFSAEFPKEGPSILRIQQVVRGDSAAYFCASSPQQGAKSTEAFFGQGTRLTVV.

Only one count was recorded for this clonotype. This may stem from a read error, because a much larger clone lies one nucleotide away. The chain has TRBV14 and TRBJ2-3, with a tentative D call TRBD1 (6 bases). The germline V gene has CDR1 SGHDN and CDR2 FVKESK. This CDR3 is 15 amino acids long. The CDR3 loop reads CASSQRTVSTDTQFF. CDR3 sequence (DNA): TGTGCCAGCAGCCAAAGGACAGTAAGCACAGATACGCAGTTTTTT.

The V and J genes are TRBV20-1 and TRBJ1-5, with D possibly matching TRBD1 (5 bases). The CDR3 is 13 residues long. The germline gives CDR1 DFQATT, CDR2 SNEGSKA (reference sequence). Trimming stripped 5 bases from V and 5 bases from J, with 13 bases between. This CDR3 reads CSAAQGLDQPQHF. In DNA form, the CDR3 reads TGCAGTGCTGCGCAGGGTCTTGATCAGCCCCAGCATTTT.

V is TRBV19 and J is TRBJ2-5, with a possible D match to TRBD1 (5 bases). The CDR3 is made up of 15 amino acids. CDR1 and CDR2 (germline): LNHDA, SQIVND (reference sequence). Trimming stripped 0 bases from V and 4 bases from J, with 12 bases between. The CDR3 is CASSIDYRGGETQYF. In DNA, the CDR3 is TGTGCCAGTAGTATAGATTATAGGGGCGGAGAGACCCAGTACTTC.

The V call is TRBV4-3, the J call TRBJ2-1, with 7 bases identical to TRBD1. Germline lookup yields CDR1 LGHNA and CDR2 YSLEER. CDR3 length: 15 amino acids. J was trimmed by 7 bases and V by 3 bases; bases with no gene match: 9. The DNA of the CDR3 is TGCGCCAGCAGCCACGGGGCAGGGGGTGTTAATGAGCAGTTCTTC. It encodes CASSHGAGGVNEQFF.

This clonotype was recorded many times. V gene TRBV27 combines with J gene TRBJ2-7; D is possibly TRBD1 or TRBD2 (5 bases each). V lost 4 bases and J lost 3, with 13 bases in between. This CDR3 contains 14 residues. Germline V lookup: CDR1 MNHEY, CDR2 SMNVEV (reference sequence). The CDR3, as DNA: TGTGCCAGCAGTTCCCCGGGACCAGGCTACGAGCAGTACTTC. This encodes CASSSPGPGYEQYF.